Each of the 32 T cell receptor beta chains below was sequenced from the same sample in a study of T cell responses to AZD1222 COVID-19 vaccine. Sequencing was performed with immunoSEQ multiplex PCR; in TCRdb, only in-frame clones are kept and a portion is missing. The sample yields more than 85,000 clones, approximately 90% seen once. The sequencing used peripheral blood, collected on day 0 of AZD1222 vaccination. The receptor source for this set is an adult in good health.

The chain uses TRBV6-5 and TRBJ1-4; no clear D. With 0 bases removed from V and 2 bases from J, the gap between germline ends came to 10 bases. The CDR3 covers 16 residues. Germline V gives CDR1 MNHEY, CDR2 SVGAGI. CDR3 loop: CASSYSPEATNEKLFF. The CDR3 nucleotides read TGTGCCAGCAGTTACTCACCGGAGGCTACTAATGAAAAACTGTTTTTT.

The DNA of the CDR3 is TGTGCCAGTAGCCGAGAGGGTAGTGAAAAACTGTTTTTT. Translated, it gives CASSREGSEKLFF. This rearrangement joins TRBV19 to TRBJ1-4; unclear D gene. The CDR3 loop spans 13 amino acids. Germline lookup yields CDR1 LNHDA and CDR2 SQIVND (reference sequence). The V end was cut by 6 bases, the J end by 7 bases, with 12 bases between.

The V and J genes are TRBV2 and TRBJ1-2, with D possibly TRBD1 on 5 matching bases. CDR3 size: 12 residues. From germline, CDR1 is SNHLY and CDR2 FYNNEI. V gave up 0 bases and J gave up 12 bases, with 11 bases separating them. CDR3 amino acids: CASSEAGRGDTF. The DNA for the CDR3 is TGTGCCAGCAGTGAAGCCGGACGGGGGGACACCTTC. The full variable domain, completed using reference TRBV2 and TRBJ1-2, is EPEVTQTPSHQVTQMGQEVILRCVPISNHLYFYWYRQILGQKVEFLVSFYNNEISEKSEIFDDQFSVERPDGSNFTLKIRSTKLEDSAMYFCASSEAGRGDTFGSGTRLTVV.

This rearrangement joins TRBV11-3 to TRBJ1-1, with TRBD1 identical over 8 bases. Looked up from germline, CDR1 is SGHNT and CDR2 is YENEEA. The trim removed 0 bases at V and 5 bases at J, leaving 8 bases unmatched. The CDR3 covers 16 residues. In DNA form, the CDR3 reads TGTGCCAGCAGCTTAGATGACTGGACAGGGAAAACTGAAGCTTTCTTT. Translated: CASSLDDWTGKTEAFF.

This rearrangement joins TRBV6-5 to TRBJ1-4; D perhaps matches TRBD1 (5 bases). This CDR3 contains 14 residues. Germline assignment: CDR1 MNHEY and CDR2 SVGAGI. Trimming cost V 5 bases and J 3 bases, with 10 bases left between them. The CDR3 loop reads CASSRGMANEKLFF. The CDR3 bases are TGTGCCAGCAGTCGGGGGATGGCTAATGAAAAACTGTTTTTT.

The V gene is TRBV6-5, the J gene TRBJ1-1, with D tentatively TRBD1 (5 bases). Germline assignment: CDR1 MNHEY and CDR2 SVGAGI. This CDR3 region has 16 residues. Trimming pared 0 bases from V and 5 bases from J, leaving 16 bases between. The CDR3 nucleotides are TGTGCCAGCAGTTACTCGTACAGGAGCCGGGGTACTGAAGCTTTCTTT. Translation gives CASSYSYRSRGTEAFF.

V gene TRBV7-6 combines with J gene TRBJ2-3; 9 positions agree with TRBD2. After removal of 3 bases from V and 2 bases from J, the junction contained 9 bases not matched to a gene. This CDR3 comprises 17 residues. Per germline, CDR1 SGHVS and CDR2 FNYEAQ. The CDR3 reads CASSFGPSGDTTDTQYF. In nucleotides, the CDR3 is TGTGCCAGCAGCTTCGGTCCTAGCGGGGACACCACAGATACGCAGTATTTT.

This rearrangement joins TRBV3-1 (or the pseudogene TRBV3-2) to TRBJ1-3, with D hard to call. V was clipped by 2 bases and J by 4 bases, with 15 bases between them. Germline V gives CDR1 LGHDT, CDR2 YNNKEL (reference sequence). The CDR3 is made up of 16 amino acids. CDR3 protein: CASSQNEGLRGNTIYF. Here the CDR3 DNA reads TGTGCCAGCAGCCAAAACGAAGGGTTGCGAGGAAACACCATATATTTT.

The chain carries TRBV7-2 and TRBJ1-5; D possibly corresponds to TRBD1 (6 bases). The CDR3 sequence is 13 residues long. The V end lost 6 bases, the J end lost 5 bases, and 11 bases lay between the germline ends. CDR1 is SGHTA, CDR2 FQGNSA, per germline. CDR3 amino acids: CASRGQYDQPQHF. The DNA of the CDR3 is TGTGCCAGCAGAGGACAGTACGATCAGCCCCAGCATTTT.

V and J are TRBV28 and TRBJ1-4, with a possible D match to TRBD1 (6 bases). Germline values: CDR1 MDHEN, CDR2 SYDVKM. Trimming removed 4 bases from V and 3 bases from J, with 15 bases in between. This CDR3 has 16 amino acids. The CDR3 nucleotides are TGTGCCAGCAGTTCGGGGACCCAGGGGTCTAATGAAAAACTGTTTTTT. This encodes CASSSGTQGSNEKLFF. Complete variable domain (other parts from reference TRBV28 and TRBJ1-4): DVKVTQSSRYLVKRTGEKVFLECVQDMDHENMFWYRQDPGLGLRLIYFSYDVKMKEKGDIPEGYSVSREKKERFSLILESASTNQTSMYLCASSSGTQGSNEKLFFGSGTQLSVL.

The V and J genes are TRBV28 and TRBJ2-7; 9 nucleotides agree with TRBD1. Germline V lookup: CDR1 MDHEN, CDR2 SYDVKM. This CDR3 region has 13 residues. J gave up 3 bases and V 7 bases, and 4 bases lay outside the gene matches. CDR3: CASTTGGRYEQYF. The CDR3 DNA reads as TGTGCCAGCACGACAGGGGGGCGCTACGAGCAGTACTTC. Drawing the rest from reference TRBV28 and TRBJ2-7, the complete variable domain is DVKVTQSSRYLVKRTGEKVFLECVQDMDHENMFWYRQDPGLGLRLIYFSYDVKMKEKGDIPEGYSVSREKKERFSLILESASTNQTSMYLCASTTGGRYEQYFGPGTRLTVT.

This chain connects TRBV4-1 to TRBJ2-3; D remains unclear. The CDR3 length is 17 residues. Trimming stripped 1 base from V and 0 bases from J, with 14 bases between. CDR1 is MGHRA and CDR2 is YSYEKL in the germline V gene. The CDR3 DNA is TGCGCCAGCAGCCAAGTTCCCCCCACGGTTAGCACAGATACGCAGTATTTT. Amino acid sequence: CASSQVPPTVSTDTQYF.

The count of this clone is one. The chain carries TRBV6-5 and TRBJ2-7; 10 nucleotides agree with TRBD1. Trimming cost V 6 bases and J 2 bases; bases outside gene matches: 4. The CDR3 spans 14 residues. In germline, CDR1 is MNHEY, CDR2 SVGAGI. The CDR3 protein is CASSRQGAAYEQYF. In DNA form, the CDR3 reads TGTGCCAGCAGCAGACAGGGGGCGGCCTACGAGCAGTACTTC.

The J gene is TRBJ1-5, the V gene TRBV6-5, with D maybe TRBD1 (5 bases). V was pared by 5 bases and J by 3 bases, with 8 bases between. Germline CDR1 and CDR2: MNHEY and SVGAGI. This CDR3 contains 13 residues. This chain's CDR3 is CASSPRVNQPQHF. For the CDR3, the DNA is TGTGCCAGCAGTCCCAGGGTCAATCAGCCCCAGCATTTT.

The rearrangement uses TRBV19 and TRBJ1-4; the D gene is possibly TRBD1 (5 bases). Trimming shortened V by 3 bases and J by 8 bases, and 13 bases separated the two germline ends. This CDR3 is built from 14 residues. CDR1 LNHDA and CDR2 SQIVND come from the germline V gene (reference sequence). CDR3 DNA: TGTGCCAGTAGTATTTGGGGCCAGGACGAAAAACTGTTTTTT. As protein: CASSIWGQDEKLFF.

The J gene is TRBJ1-4, the V gene TRBV6-5; a possible D gene is TRBD1 (6 bases). The CDR3 has 15 residues. Germline V gene data show CDR1 as MNHEY and CDR2 as SVGAGI. Trimming stripped 5 bases from V and 8 bases from J, with 18 bases between. As DNA, the CDR3 is TGTGCCAGCAGTCACCGACAGGAAATAGGGGAAAAACTGTTTTTT. Translating gives CASSHRQEIGEKLFF.

The gene calls are TRBV19 and TRBJ2-1, with 16 bases matching TRBD2. Germline V lookup: CDR1 LNHDA, CDR2 SQIVND (reference sequence). J gave up 3 bases and V 10 bases, and 9 bases lay outside the gene matches. This CDR3 has 17 residues. In nucleotides, the CDR3 is TGTGCCACCGCATCAGGGACTAGCGGGGGGGTCTACAATGAGCAGTTCTTC. Translated: CATASGTSGGVYNEQFF.

The chain employs TRBV13 and TRBJ1-2, with TRBD1 matching 9 bases. The CDR3 extends over 14 amino acids. Germline-derived CDR1 and CDR2 are PRHDT and FYEKMQ (reference sequence). J gave up 7 bases and V 3 bases, and 6 bases lay outside the gene matches. CDR3 DNA: TGTGCCAGCAGCTTTGACAGGGGGGCTTCTGGCTACACCTTC. It codes for CASSFDRGASGYTF.

The rearrangement joins TRBV7-9 to TRBJ2-1; no definite D call. In germline, CDR1 is SEHNR, CDR2 FQNEAQ (reference sequence). The CDR3 contains 14 residues. V lost 5 bases and J 0 bases, leaving 8 bases between the germline ends. The CDR3 region has the DNA TGTGCCAGCAGCACGGGTCTCTCCTACAATGAGCAGTTCTTC. Protein sequence: CASSTGLSYNEQFF.

This chain links TRBV6-5 with TRBJ2-7; the D call may be TRBD1 or TRBD2 (6 bases each). V was pared by 0 bases and J by 2 bases, with 11 bases between. The CDR3 runs 15 residues. Germline V gene sequence: CDR1 MNHEY, CDR2 SVGAGI. The CDR3, as DNA: TGTGCCAGCAGTTACTCGGGGGGCGGAACCTACGAGCAGTACTTC. Translation: CASSYSGGGTYEQYF.

The V call is TRBV12-5, the J call TRBJ2-1; D possibly corresponds to TRBD1 (6 bases). In germline, CDR1 is LGHNT, CDR2 FRNRAP. V lost 7 bases and J 3 bases, leaving 16 bases between the germline ends. The CDR3 contains 15 residues. CDR3 nucleotide sequence: TGTGCTAGTGCCCCCGACAGGCGGTTCTACAATGAGCAGTTCTTC. Protein product: CASAPDRRFYNEQFF.

This rearrangement joins TRBV5-6 to TRBJ2-1; tentative D call: TRBD2 (6 bases). The CDR3 extends over 15 amino acids. Trimming pared 0 bases from V and 3 bases from J, leaving 10 bases between. Germline lookup yields CDR1 SGHDT and CDR2 YYEEEE. The CDR3 is CASSLGDFRYNEQFF. The CDR3 region has the DNA TGTGCCAGCAGCTTGGGGGACTTCCGCTACAATGAGCAGTTCTTC.

The V gene is TRBV7-9, the J gene TRBJ1-6; D ambiguous. V lost 0 bases, J lost 9 bases, and 12 bases lay in between. The length of the CDR3 is 15 residues. Germline CDR1 SEHNR, CDR2 FQNEAQ (reference sequence). In DNA, the CDR3 is TGTGCCAGCAGCTTAGCAGTGGGTTCGGGTTCACCCCTCCACTTT. Translation gives CASSLAVGSGSPLHF.

The chain is built from TRBV21-1 and TRBJ1-5; the D call of TRBD1 is as the table states it, not checked on the DNA. TRBV21-1 is described as a pseudogene. This CDR3 has 18 amino acids. The CDR3 sequence: CASSPRTQDSDSNQPQHF. DNA of the CDR3: TGTGCCAGCAGCCCCCGAACACAAGACAGCGATAGCAATCAGCCCCAGCATTTT.

The chain employs TRBV5-1 and TRBJ1-1; possible D gene TRBD1, 6 bases. The CDR3 length is 13 residues. V was pared by 6 bases and J by 5 bases, with 14 bases between. Germline CDR1 SGHRS, CDR2 YFSETQ. This CDR3 is CASIQGWGTEAFF. CDR3 DNA: TGCGCCAGCATACAGGGCTGGGGAACTGAAGCTTTCTTT. The entire variable domain, with the rest obtained from reference TRBV5-1 and TRBJ1-1, is as follows: KAGVTQTPRYLIKTRGQQVTLSCSPISGHRSVSWYQQTPGQGLQFLFEYFSETQRNKGNFPGRFSGRQFSNSRSEMNVSTLELGDSALYLCASIQGWGTEAFFGQGTRLTVV.

V is TRBV11-2 and J is TRBJ2-7; TRBD1 or TRBD2 may be the D gene (5 bases each). From germline, CDR1 is SGHAT and CDR2 FQNNGV. CDR3 length equals 15 residues. V was pared by 0 bases and J by 4 bases, with 13 bases between. This CDR3 reads CASSLEMGPRYEQYF. The CDR3 DNA reads TGTGCCAGCAGCTTAGAAATGGGACCGCGATACGAGCAGTACTTC.

This chain uses TRBV12-5 with TRBJ2-2; possible D gene TRBD1, 6 bases. Trimming pared 2 bases from V and 3 bases from J, leaving 7 bases between. The CDR3 runs 14 residues. From germline, CDR1 is LGHNT and CDR2 FRNRAP. This CDR3 is CASGLQGYTGELFF. CDR3 coding DNA: TGTGCTAGTGGTTTGCAGGGGTACACCGGGGAGCTGTTTTTT. Looking up the rest from reference TRBV12-5 and TRBJ2-2 gives the full variable domain: DARVTQTPRHKVTEMGQEVTMRCQPILGHNTVFWYRQTMMQGLELLAYFRNRAPLDDSGMPKDRFSAEMPDATLATLKIQPSEPRDSAVYFCASGLQGYTGELFFGEGSRLTVL.

The chain combines TRBV4-1 with TRBJ2-7; D may be TRBD2 (5 bases). Germline lookup yields CDR1 MGHRA and CDR2 YSYEKL. V lost 1 base and J lost 0, with 13 bases in between. CDR3 size: 16 residues. Here the CDR3 reads CASSQARGTSSYEQYF. In DNA form, the CDR3 reads TGCGCCAGCAGCCAAGCTCGGGGAACCAGCTCCTACGAGCAGTACTTC.

The chain joins TRBV4-1 to TRBJ2-1; no clear D gene. In germline, CDR1 is MGHRA, CDR2 YSYEKL. The CDR3 spans 14 residues. With 0 bases removed from V and 6 bases from J, the gap between germline ends came to 9 bases. The CDR3 loop reads CASSQEWLGNEQFF. The CDR3 bases are TGCGCCAGCAGCCAAGAATGGCTAGGCAATGAGCAGTTCTTC.

This clone was observed once. The chain combines TRBV4-1 with TRBJ2-7; 8 bases are shared with TRBD1. The CDR3 is 14 amino acids. The germline V gene encodes CDR1 MGHRA and CDR2 YSYEKL. V shed 4 bases and J 5 bases; nucleotides not matched to a gene: 7. In nucleotides, the CDR3 is TGCGCCAGCAGCCCCGCAGGACAGGGCCACGAGCAGTACTTC. Protein: CASSPAGQGHEQYF.

The chain couples TRBV28 to TRBJ1-4; D unclear. The V end lost 6 bases, the J end lost 5 bases, and 16 bases lay between the germline ends. CDR3 length: 15 amino acids. Germline CDR1 reads MDHEN; CDR2 reads SYDVKM. The CDR3 nucleotides read TGTGCCAGCAGCCCTCGACTCTCTGGGAATGAAAAACTGTTTTTT. Its translation is CASSPRLSGNEKLFF.

This chain uses TRBV11-2 with TRBJ2-6, with D possibly matching TRBD1 (5 bases). The CDR3 contains 18 residues. V lost 5 bases and J 0 bases, leaving 17 bases between the germline ends. Germline CDR1 is SGHAT and CDR2 is FQNNGV. The CDR3 spells CASSHGQVFTSGANVLTF. CDR3 sequence (DNA): TGTGCCAGCAGCCATGGACAAGTTTTTACCTCTGGGGCCAACGTCCTGACTTTC.